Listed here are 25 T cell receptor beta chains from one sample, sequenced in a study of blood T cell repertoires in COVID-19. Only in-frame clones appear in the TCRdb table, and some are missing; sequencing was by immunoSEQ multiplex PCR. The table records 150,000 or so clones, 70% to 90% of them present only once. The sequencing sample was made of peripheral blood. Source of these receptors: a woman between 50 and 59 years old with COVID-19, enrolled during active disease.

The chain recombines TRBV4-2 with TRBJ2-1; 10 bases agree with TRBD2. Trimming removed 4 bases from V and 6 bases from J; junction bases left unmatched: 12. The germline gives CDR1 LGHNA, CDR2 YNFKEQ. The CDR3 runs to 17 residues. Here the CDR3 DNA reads TGTGCCAGCAGCCCAAGACAGACTAGCGGGCCGTTCAATGAGCAGTTCTTC. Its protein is CASSPRQTSGPFNEQFF.

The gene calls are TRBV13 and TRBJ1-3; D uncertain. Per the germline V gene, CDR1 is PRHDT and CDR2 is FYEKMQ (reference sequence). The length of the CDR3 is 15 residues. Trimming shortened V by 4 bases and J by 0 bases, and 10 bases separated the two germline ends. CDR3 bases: TGTGCCAGCAGCTACTCCACCACCTCTGGAAACACCATATATTTT. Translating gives CASSYSTTSGNTIYF.

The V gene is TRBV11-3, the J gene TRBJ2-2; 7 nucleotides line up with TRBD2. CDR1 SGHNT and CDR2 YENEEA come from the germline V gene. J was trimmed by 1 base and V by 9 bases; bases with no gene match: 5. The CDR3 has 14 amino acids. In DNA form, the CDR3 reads TGTGCCAGTTCTCGGGGGGAGAACACCGGGGAGCTGTTTTTT. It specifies CASSRGENTGELFF.

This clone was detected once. CDR3 residues: CASCALGGGEQYF. The CDR3 bases are TGTGCCAGCTGCGCGTTAGGCGGGGGCGAGCAGTACTTC. The chain joins TRBV12-3 or TRBV12-4 to TRBJ2-7, with 7 bases lining up with TRBD2. With V trimmed by 8 bases and J by 6 bases, 10 bases remained unmatched. The CDR3 consists of 13 residues.

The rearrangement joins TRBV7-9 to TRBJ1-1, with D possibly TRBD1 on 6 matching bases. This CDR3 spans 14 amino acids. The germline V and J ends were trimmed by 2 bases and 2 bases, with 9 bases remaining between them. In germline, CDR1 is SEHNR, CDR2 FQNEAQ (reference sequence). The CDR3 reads CASSLLQGNTEAFF. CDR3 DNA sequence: TGTGCCAGCAGCTTATTACAGGGAAACACTGAAGCTTTCTTT.

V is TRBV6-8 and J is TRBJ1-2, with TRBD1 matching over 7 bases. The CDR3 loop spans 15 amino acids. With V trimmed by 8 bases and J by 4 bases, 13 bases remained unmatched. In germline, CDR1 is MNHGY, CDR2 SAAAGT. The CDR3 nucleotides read TGTGCCAGCGATATACACAGGGGATCCCCCTATGGCTACACCTTC. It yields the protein CASDIHRGSPYGYTF.

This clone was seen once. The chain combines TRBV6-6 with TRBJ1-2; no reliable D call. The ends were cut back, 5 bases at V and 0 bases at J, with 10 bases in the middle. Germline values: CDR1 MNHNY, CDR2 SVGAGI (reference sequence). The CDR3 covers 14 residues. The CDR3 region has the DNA TGTGCCAGCAGTCTCTACTCAACTAACTATGGCTACACCTTC. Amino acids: CASSLYSTNYGYTF.

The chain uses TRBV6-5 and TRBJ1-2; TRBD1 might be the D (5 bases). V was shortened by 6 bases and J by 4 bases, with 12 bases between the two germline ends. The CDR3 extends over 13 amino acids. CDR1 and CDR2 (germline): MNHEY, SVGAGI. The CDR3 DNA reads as TGTGCCAGCAGCGCGGGACGGCCCTATGGCTACACCTTC. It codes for CASSAGRPYGYTF.

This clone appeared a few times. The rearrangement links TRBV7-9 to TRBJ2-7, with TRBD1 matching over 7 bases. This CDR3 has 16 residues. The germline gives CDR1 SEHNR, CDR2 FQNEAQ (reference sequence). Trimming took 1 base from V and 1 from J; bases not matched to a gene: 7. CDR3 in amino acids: CASSLGSGTASYEQYF. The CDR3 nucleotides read TGTGCCAGCAGCTTAGGGTCCGGGACAGCTTCCTACGAGCAGTACTTC.

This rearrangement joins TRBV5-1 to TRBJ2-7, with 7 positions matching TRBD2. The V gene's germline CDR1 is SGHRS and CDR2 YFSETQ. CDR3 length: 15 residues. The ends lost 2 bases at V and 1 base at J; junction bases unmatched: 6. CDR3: CASSLPQGGSYEQYF. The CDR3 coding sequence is TGCGCCAGCAGCTTACCCCAGGGAGGGTCCTACGAGCAGTACTTC.

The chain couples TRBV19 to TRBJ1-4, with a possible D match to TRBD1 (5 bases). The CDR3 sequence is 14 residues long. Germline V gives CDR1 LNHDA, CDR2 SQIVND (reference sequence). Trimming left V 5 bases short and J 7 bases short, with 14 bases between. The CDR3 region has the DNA TGTGCCAGTAGTCGAGAGGGGCGGGGTGAAAAACTGTTTTTT. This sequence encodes CASSREGRGEKLFF.

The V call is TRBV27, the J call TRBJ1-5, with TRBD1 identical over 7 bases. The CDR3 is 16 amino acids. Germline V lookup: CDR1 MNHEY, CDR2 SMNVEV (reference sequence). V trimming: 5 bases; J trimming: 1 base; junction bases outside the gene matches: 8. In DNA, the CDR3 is TGTGCCAGCAGTACGACAGGGAGCGGGAGCAATCAGCCCCAGCATTTT. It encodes CASSTTGSGSNQPQHF.

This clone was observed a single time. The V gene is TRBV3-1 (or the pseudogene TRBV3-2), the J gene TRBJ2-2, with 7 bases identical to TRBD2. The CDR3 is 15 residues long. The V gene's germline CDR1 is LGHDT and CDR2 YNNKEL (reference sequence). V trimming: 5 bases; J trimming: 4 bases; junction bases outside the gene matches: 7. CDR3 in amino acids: CASSETLAVTGELFF. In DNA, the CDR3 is TGTGCCAGCAGCGAAACCCTAGCGGTCACCGGGGAGCTGTTTTTT.

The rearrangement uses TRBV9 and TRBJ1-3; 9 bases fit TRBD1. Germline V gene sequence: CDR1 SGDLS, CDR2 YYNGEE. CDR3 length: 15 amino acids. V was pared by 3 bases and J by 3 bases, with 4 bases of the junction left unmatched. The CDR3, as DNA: TGTGCCAGCAGCGGGCGACAGGGGGGTGGAAACACCATATATTTT. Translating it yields CASSGRQGGGNTIYF.

CDR3: CASSRLGSAGGNEQYF. CDR3 coding DNA: TGTGCCAGCAGCCGTCTTGGGAGCGCTGGGGGGAACGAGCAGTACTTC. The V call is TRBV7-9, the J call TRBJ2-7; D possibly corresponds to TRBD2 (6 bases). Germline CDR1 is SEHNR and CDR2 is FQNEAQ (reference sequence). The CDR3 is 16 residues long. Trimming shortened V by 5 bases and J by 5 bases, and 22 bases separated the two germline ends.

The CDR3 nucleotides are TGCGCCAGCAGCCAAGCAATTAATGAAAAACTGTTTTTT. This encodes CASSQAINEKLFF. This sequence joins TRBV4-1 and TRBJ1-4; D gene ambiguous. The CDR3 is 13 residues long. Per germline, CDR1 MGHRA and CDR2 YSYEKL. V shed 1 base and J shed 4 bases, with 4 bases lying between them.

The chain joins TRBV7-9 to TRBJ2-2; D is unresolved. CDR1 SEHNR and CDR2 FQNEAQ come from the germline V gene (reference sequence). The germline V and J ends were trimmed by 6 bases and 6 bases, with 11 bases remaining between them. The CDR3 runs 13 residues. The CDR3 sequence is CASSLQSAGELFF. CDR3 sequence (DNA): TGTGCCAGCAGTCTTCAATCGGCCGGGGAGCTGTTTTTT.

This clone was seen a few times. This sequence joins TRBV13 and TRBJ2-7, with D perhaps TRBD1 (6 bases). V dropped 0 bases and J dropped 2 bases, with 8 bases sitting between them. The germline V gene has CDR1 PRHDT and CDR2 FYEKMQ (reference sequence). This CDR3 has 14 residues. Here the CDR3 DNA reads TGTGCCAGCAGCTTAGGACAGGGCCCCTACGAGCAGTACTTC. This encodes CASSLGQGPYEQYF.

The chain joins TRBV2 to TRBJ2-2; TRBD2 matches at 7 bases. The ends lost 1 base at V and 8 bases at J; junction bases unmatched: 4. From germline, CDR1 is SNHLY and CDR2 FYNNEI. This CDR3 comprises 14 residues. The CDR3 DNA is TGTGCCAGCAGTGAAGGGACTAGTACAGGGGAGCTGTTTTTT. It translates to CASSEGTSTGELFF.

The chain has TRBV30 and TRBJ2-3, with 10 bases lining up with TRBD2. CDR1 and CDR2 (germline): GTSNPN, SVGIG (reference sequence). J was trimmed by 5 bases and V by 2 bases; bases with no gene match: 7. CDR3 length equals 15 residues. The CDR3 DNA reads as TGTGCCTGGAGTCGTCTAGCGGGGGCGGGAGATACGCAGTATTTT. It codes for CAWSRLAGAGDTQYF.

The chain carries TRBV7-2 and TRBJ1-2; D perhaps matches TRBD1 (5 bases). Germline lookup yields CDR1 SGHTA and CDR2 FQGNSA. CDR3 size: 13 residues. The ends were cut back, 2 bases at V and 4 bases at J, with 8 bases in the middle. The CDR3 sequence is CASSLSGGYGYTF. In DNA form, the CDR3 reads TGTGCCAGCAGCTTATCGGGGGGCTATGGCTACACCTTC.

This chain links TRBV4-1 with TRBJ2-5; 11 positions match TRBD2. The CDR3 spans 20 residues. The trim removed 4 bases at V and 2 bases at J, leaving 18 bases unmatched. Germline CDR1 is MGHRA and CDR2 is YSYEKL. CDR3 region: CASSLEPGTGTSGSQETQYF. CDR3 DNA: TGCGCCAGCAGCCTGGAACCGGGAACCGGGACTAGCGGATCTCAAGAGACCCAGTACTTC.

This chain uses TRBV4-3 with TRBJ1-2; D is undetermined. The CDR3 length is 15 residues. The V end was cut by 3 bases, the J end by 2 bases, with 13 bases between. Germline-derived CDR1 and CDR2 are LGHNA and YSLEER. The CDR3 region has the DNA TGCGCCAGCAGCCAGGACTCGGTGGTCAACTATGGCTACACCTTC. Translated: CASSQDSVVNYGYTF.

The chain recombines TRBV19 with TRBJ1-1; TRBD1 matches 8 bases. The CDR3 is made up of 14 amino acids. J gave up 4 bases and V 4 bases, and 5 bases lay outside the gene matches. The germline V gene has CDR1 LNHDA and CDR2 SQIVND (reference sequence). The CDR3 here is CASSTTTGVTEAFF. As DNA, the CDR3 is TGTGCCAGTAGTACCACGACAGGGGTCACTGAAGCTTTCTTT.

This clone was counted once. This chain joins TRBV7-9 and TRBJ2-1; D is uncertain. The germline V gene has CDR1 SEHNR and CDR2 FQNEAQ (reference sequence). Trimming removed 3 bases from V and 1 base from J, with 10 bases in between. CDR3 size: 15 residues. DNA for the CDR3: TGTGCCAGCAGCTTTGTCGGGTTATCCTACAATGAGCAGTTCTTC. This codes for CASSFVGLSYNEQFF.